Listed below are T cell receptor beta chains from one sample, sequenced in a study of blood T cell repertoires in COVID-19. The data were produced by immunoSEQ multiplex PCR, yet TCRdb's version contains in-frame clones alone and is incomplete. The profile shows roughly 150,000 clones, about 86% of them singletons. Sequencing was done on a sample of peripheral blood. The receptors were gathered from a man between 65 and 85 years old with active or convalescent COVID-19. The CDR3 runs from the conserved cysteine through the conserved F or W. D genes are given only for firm matches. Part of the rows lack a size; the others show once, few, many or a class for expanded clones.

J gene: TRBJ2-3
clone size: .
V gene: TRBV7-7
D gene: TRBD1
CDR3 protein: CASSLGTGLDTDTQYF
CDR3 DNA: TGTGCTAGCAGCTTAGGGACAGGACTCGACACAGATACGCAGTATTTT

J gene: TRBJ2-7
clone size: .
V gene: TRBV27
D gene: .
CDR3 protein: CASRSRLGVSYEQYF
CDR3 DNA: TGTGCCAGCAGGAGTCGGCTAGGGGTCTCCTACGAGCAGTACTTC

J gene: TRBJ1-1
clone size: .
V gene: TRBV4-3
D gene: .
CDR3 protein: CASSNKARGNTEAFF
CDR3 DNA: TGCGCCAGCAGCAACAAGGCTAGGGGGAACACTGAAGCTTTCTTT

J gene: TRBJ2-2
clone size: .
V gene: TRBV27
D gene: .
CDR3 protein: CASSLGRYTGELFF
CDR3 DNA: TGTGCCAGCAGTTTGGGCAGATACACCGGGGAGCTGTTTTTT

J gene: TRBJ1-1
clone size: .
V gene: TRBV18
D gene: .
CDR3 protein: CASSLGGGNTEAFF
CDR3 DNA: TGTGCCAGCTCTCTCGGGGGGGGCAACACTGAAGCTTTCTTT

J gene: TRBJ2-3
clone size: .
V gene: TRBV6-5
D gene: .
CDR3 protein: CASSYRGNTQYF
CDR3 DNA: TGTGCCAGCAGTTACCGGGGGAATACGCAGTATTTT

J gene: TRBJ2-2
clone size: .
V gene: TRBV7-2
D gene: .
CDR3 protein: CASSLAGHNTGELFF
CDR3 DNA: TGTGCCAGCAGCTTAGCTGGGCACAACACCGGGGAGCTGTTTTTT

J gene: TRBJ2-3
clone size: .
V gene: TRBV18
D gene: .
CDR3 protein: CASSPGTLDTQYF
CDR3 DNA: TGTGCCAGCTCACCGGGGACATTGGATACGCAGTATTTT

J gene: TRBJ1-5
clone size: .
V gene: TRBV28
D gene: .
CDR3 protein: CASSLGTIDQPQHF
CDR3 DNA: TGTGCCAGCAGCTTAGGAACTATAGATCAGCCCCAGCATTTT

J gene: TRBJ1-1
clone size: .
V gene: TRBV5-1
D gene: TRBD1
CDR3 protein: CASSPGTAPTGSTEAFF
CDR3 DNA: TGCGCCAGCAGCCCCGGGACAGCTCCCACGGGGAGCACTGAAGCTTTCTTT

J gene: TRBJ2-1
clone size: .
V gene: TRBV5-8
D gene: .
CDR3 protein: CASSPRDTGTYNEQFF
CDR3 DNA: TGTGCCAGCAGCCCTAGGGACACCGGAACCTACAATGAGCAGTTCTTC

J gene: TRBJ1-5
clone size: .
V gene: TRBV19
D gene: .
CDR3 protein: CASSIAGGGGSQPQHF
CDR3 DNA: TGTGCCAGTAGTATTGCGGGGGGCGGTGGATCACAGCCCCAGCATTTT

J gene: TRBJ1-1
clone size: .
V gene: TRBV5-4
D gene: .
CDR3 protein: CASSLNTEAFF
CDR3 DNA: TGTGCCAGCAGCCTCAACACTGAAGCTTTCTTT

J gene: TRBJ1-1
clone size: .
V gene: TRBV4-3
D gene: .
CDR3 protein: CASSHDDPGANTEAFF
CDR3 DNA: TGCGCCAGCAGCCACGACGACCCAGGGGCGAACACTGAAGCTTTCTTT

J gene: TRBJ2-6
clone size: .
V gene: TRBV9
D gene: .
CDR3 protein: CASSVRGISGANVLTF
CDR3 DNA: TGTGCCAGCAGCGTGAGGGGGATTTCTGGGGCCAACGTCCTGACTTTC

J gene: TRBJ2-3
clone size: .
V gene: TRBV9
D gene: .
CDR3 protein: CASSSRGTDTQYF
CDR3 DNA: TGTGCCAGCAGCTCCCGGGGCACAGATACGCAGTATTTT

J gene: TRBJ2-2
clone size: .
V gene: TRBV19
D gene: .
CDR3 protein: CASSSITGLRGGELFF
CDR3 DNA: TGTGCCAGTAGCAGTATTACGGGACTGCGCGGCGGGGAGCTGTTTTTT

J gene: TRBJ2-5
clone size: .
V gene: TRBV5-6
D gene: .
CDR3 protein: CASSLYAGPLGETQYF
CDR3 DNA: TGTGCCAGCAGCTTGTACGCGGGGCCCTTGGGAGAGACCCAGTACTTC

J gene: TRBJ2-1
clone size: .
V gene: TRBV5-1
D gene: TRBD2
CDR3 protein: CASSPRPTSGSSSYNEQFF
CDR3 DNA: TGCGCCAGCAGCCCCCGCCCCACTAGCGGGAGTAGCTCCTACAATGAGCAGTTCTTC

J gene: TRBJ1-2
clone size: few
V gene: TRBV6-5
D gene: .
CDR3 protein: CASSYLVHLGHGYTF
CDR3 DNA: TGTGCCAGCAGTTACTTGGTGCATCTGGGCCATGGCTACACCTTC

J gene: TRBJ1-1
clone size: .
V gene: TRBV5-1
D gene: .
CDR3 protein: CASSPPQGYNTEAFF
CDR3 DNA: TGCGCCAGCAGCCCTCCCCAGGGGTATAACACTGAAGCTTTCTTT

J gene: TRBJ1-5
clone size: .
V gene: TRBV18
D gene: .
CDR3 protein: CASSPDPGMGNQPQHF
CDR3 DNA: TGTGCCAGCTCACCTGATCCCGGGATGGGGAATCAGCCCCAGCATTTT

J gene: TRBJ2-7
clone size: .
V gene: TRBV5-1
D gene: TRBD2
CDR3 protein: CASNPASGRGEQYF
CDR3 DNA: TGCGCCAGCAATCCCGCTAGCGGGAGGGGGGAGCAGTACTTC

J gene: TRBJ2-5
clone size: few
V gene: TRBV25-1
D gene: TRBD2
CDR3 protein: CASSSRTSEETQYF
CDR3 DNA: TGTGCCAGCAGTTCCCGGACTAGCGAAGAGACCCAGTACTTC

J gene: TRBJ2-7
clone size: once
V gene: TRBV14
D gene: TRBD1
CDR3 protein: CASSWDRGRILQYF
CDR3 DNA: TGTGCCAGCAGCTGGGACAGGGGGCGAATATTGCAGTACTTC

J gene: TRBJ1-2
clone size: few
V gene: TRBV6-2/TRBV6-3
D gene: TRBD1
CDR3 protein: CASRYGDRRYGYTF
CDR3 DNA: TGTGCCAGCAGGTACGGGGACAGGCGCTATGGCTACACCTTC

J gene: TRBJ1-1
clone size: .
V gene: TRBV5-5
D gene: .
CDR3 protein: CASSFYTQNTEAFF
CDR3 DNA: TGTGCCAGCAGCTTTTACACCCAGAACACTGAAGCTTTCTTT

J gene: TRBJ1-6
clone size: few
V gene: TRBV19
D gene: TRBD1
CDR3 protein: CASRRQGRRNSPLHF
CDR3 DNA: TGTGCCAGTAGGCGACAGGGACGGAGAAATTCACCCCTCCACTTT

J gene: TRBJ1-5
clone size: .
V gene: TRBV6-2/TRBV6-3
D gene: .
CDR3 protein: CASSYMGGQPQHF
CDR3 DNA: TGTGCCAGCAGTTACATGGGGGGTCAGCCCCAGCATTTT

J gene: TRBJ1-1
clone size: .
V gene: TRBV2
D gene: TRBD1
CDR3 protein: CASRGGQSKNTEAFF
CDR3 DNA: TGTGCCAGCAGGGGGGGACAGTCGAAGAACACTGAAGCTTTCTTT

J gene: TRBJ1-5
clone size: .
V gene: TRBV27
D gene: TRBD1
CDR3 protein: CATAGTGGNQPQHF
CDR3 DNA: TGTGCCACCGCCGGGACAGGGGGCAATCAGCCCCAGCATTTT

J gene: TRBJ1-1
clone size: .
V gene: TRBV5-1
D gene: .
CDR3 protein: CASSLVKEAEAFF
CDR3 DNA: TGCGCCAGCAGCTTGGTTAAGGAGGCTGAAGCTTTCTTT

J gene: TRBJ1-6
clone size: .
V gene: TRBV5-1
D gene: .
CDR3 protein: CASSPYSVQDYNSPLHF
CDR3 DNA: TGCGCCAGCAGCCCTTACAGTGTGCAAGACTATAATTCACCCCTCCACTTT

J gene: TRBJ2-3
clone size: .
V gene: TRBV9
D gene: .
CDR3 protein: CASRGGSTDTQYF
CDR3 DNA: TGTGCCAGCCGAGGAGGGTCTACAGATACGCAGTATTTT

J gene: TRBJ2-7
clone size: .
V gene: TRBV5-8
D gene: TRBD1
CDR3 protein: CASSSRQGAYEQYF
CDR3 DNA: TGTGCCAGCAGCTCCCGACAGGGCGCCTACGAGCAGTACTTC

J gene: TRBJ2-1
clone size: .
V gene: TRBV2
D gene: .
CDR3 protein: CASSDGYLTEQFF
CDR3 DNA: TGTGCCAGCAGTGACGGGTACCTGACCGAGCAGTTCTTC

J gene: TRBJ2-1
clone size: .
V gene: TRBV4-3
D gene: .
CDR3 protein: CASSPVRGASYNEQFF
CDR3 DNA: TGCGCCAGCAGCCCGGTTCGGGGGGCCTCCTACAATGAGCAGTTCTTC

J gene: TRBJ1-2
clone size: .
V gene: TRBV3-1/TRBV3-2
D gene: .
CDR3 protein: CASSQDAQENYGYTF
CDR3 DNA: TGTGCCAGCAGCCAAGACGCACAGGAGAACTATGGCTACACCTTC

J gene: TRBJ1-1
clone size: .
V gene: TRBV3-1/TRBV3-2
D gene: .
CDR3 protein: CASSQEFLNTEAFF
CDR3 DNA: TGTGCCAGCAGCCAAGAATTCTTGAACACTGAAGCTTTCTTT

J gene: TRBJ2-7
clone size: .
V gene: TRBV11-2
D gene: .
CDR3 protein: CASSKKDIHEQYF
CDR3 DNA: TGTGCCAGCAGCAAAAAGGACATCCACGAGCAGTACTTC

J gene: TRBJ2-2
clone size: .
V gene: TRBV29-1
D gene: TRBD1
CDR3 protein: CSVMGQGSGELFF
CDR3 DNA: TGCAGCGTTATGGGACAGGGGTCCGGGGAGCTGTTTTTT

J gene: TRBJ2-2
clone size: .
V gene: TRBV7-9
D gene: TRBD1
CDR3 protein: CASSNSDRGFAGELFF
CDR3 DNA: TGTGCCAGCAGCAACTCCGACAGGGGGTTCGCCGGGGAGCTGTTTTTT

J gene: TRBJ2-2
clone size: .
V gene: TRBV9
D gene: .
CDR3 protein: CASSPRQGGANTGELFF
CDR3 DNA: TGTGCCAGCAGCCCCCGCCAGGGGGGCGCGAACACCGGGGAGCTGTTTTTT

J gene: TRBJ2-1
clone size: once
V gene: TRBV15
D gene: TRBD1
CDR3 protein: CATSADRASINEQFF
CDR3 DNA: TGTGCCACCAGCGCGGACAGGGCCTCGATAAATGAGCAGTTCTTC

J gene: TRBJ2-7
clone size: .
V gene: TRBV6-2/TRBV6-3
D gene: .
CDR3 protein: CASSLRRTGSSYEQYF
CDR3 DNA: TGTGCCAGCAGTCTCCGTAGGACTGGGAGCTCCTACGAGCAGTACTTC

J gene: TRBJ1-6
clone size: many
V gene: TRBV7-9
D gene: .
CDR3 protein: CASSNGVDNSPLHF
CDR3 DNA: TGTGCCAGCAGCAACGGAGTGGATAATTCACCCCTCCACTTT

J gene: TRBJ1-1
clone size: once
V gene: TRBV5-1
D gene: TRBD1
CDR3 protein: CASSLTGGGTEAFF
CDR3 DNA: TGCGCCAGCAGCCTTACAGGGGGTGGCACTGAAGCTTTCTTT

J gene: TRBJ1-1
clone size: .
V gene: TRBV6-2/TRBV6-3
D gene: .
CDR3 protein: CASSDRVSSTEAFF
CDR3 DNA: TGTGCCAGCAGCGATCGGGTCTCGAGCACTGAAGCTTTCTTT

J gene: TRBJ2-3
clone size: .
V gene: TRBV18
D gene: .
CDR3 protein: CASSPIGDTDTQYF
CDR3 DNA: TGTGCCAGCTCACCTATCGGGGACACAGATACGCAGTATTTT

J gene: TRBJ2-7
clone size: .
V gene: TRBV7-9
D gene: .
CDR3 protein: CASSHQGFFFTGSYEQYF
CDR3 DNA: TGTGCCAGCAGCCATCAGGGGTTCTTTTTTACAGGCTCCTACGAGCAGTACTTC

J gene: TRBJ2-7
clone size: .
V gene: TRBV7-2
D gene: .
CDR3 protein: CASSLALLSYEQYF
CDR3 DNA: TGTGCCAGCAGCTTAGCTCTCCTCTCCTACGAGCAGTACTTC

J gene: TRBJ1-4
clone size: .
V gene: TRBV5-4
D gene: TRBD1
CDR3 protein: CASSLKRTGSGANEKLFF
CDR3 DNA: TGTGCCAGCAGCTTGAAGAGGACAGGGAGTGGGGCTAATGAAAAACTGTTTTTT

J gene: TRBJ1-1
clone size: .
V gene: TRBV7-9
D gene: TRBD1
CDR3 protein: CASSSTGWTEAFF
CDR3 DNA: TGTGCCAGCAGCTCGACAGGGTGGACTGAAGCTTTCTTT

J gene: TRBJ2-1
clone size: .
V gene: TRBV2
D gene: TRBD1
CDR3 protein: CASREGQGAYNEQFF
CDR3 DNA: TGTGCCAGCAGGGAGGGACAGGGAGCCTACAATGAGCAGTTCTTC